The entry that follows covers one TCR beta chain sequence. Its antigen is unidentified. The CDR3 runs to 15 residues. Germline V lookup: CDR1 LNHDA, CDR2 SQIVND (reference sequence). J lost 2 bases, V lost 8 bases, and 6 bases had no gene match. These data are taken from a study of T cell repertoires and Cas9 in healthy adults. Findings and limits, study-wide: SpCas9-reactive regulatory T cells reportedly mitigated SpCas9-reactive effector T cells in vitro.

Sequenced by immunoSEQ multiplex PCR; TCRdb stores in-frame clones only, minus some. The repertoire holds 20,000 to 25,000 clones, with over 85% as singletons. Sequencing was carried out using CD4+ effector T cells (CD127+, CD25-, CD137-, CD154-) from PBMCs; culture status not recorded. V gene TRBV19 combines with J gene TRBJ2-3; TRBD2 matches 11 bases. This clonotype was sampled from a human donor in good health. The CDR3 protein is CASRLAGNPTDTQYF. For the CDR3, the DNA is TGTGCCAGTCGACTAGCGGGGAACCCCACAGATACGCAGTATTTT.